Shown below are 3 T cell receptor beta chains from a single sample sequenced in a study of blood T cell repertoires in COVID-19. Produced via immunoSEQ multiplex PCR; TCRdb's table is partial and in-frame only. The top ten clones hold roughly 4% of a sample with 95,000 to 150,000 clones, just over 85% of them seen once. The sample taken for sequencing was peripheral blood. All receptors derive from a man aged 35-49 years with acute or convalescent COVID-19.

The CDR3, as DNA: TGTGCCAGCAGCCCGAAGACTAGCGGGAGTGGGGCCAACGTCCTGACTTTC. This encodes CASSPKTSGSGANVLTF. The chain uses TRBV11-2 and TRBJ2-6, with TRBD2 matching over 12 bases. Germline assignment: CDR1 SGHAT and CDR2 FQNNGV. This CDR3 is built from 17 residues. Trimming cost V 5 bases and J 3 bases; bases outside gene matches: 5.

The chain joins TRBV30 to TRBJ1-4, with 8 positions matching TRBD1. The CDR3 totals 14 residues. Trimming at V came to 5 bases and at J to 6 bases, leaving 8 bases not matched to a gene. The germline V gene has CDR1 GTSNPN and CDR2 SVGIG (reference sequence). The DNA for the CDR3 is TGTGCCTGGGGGAACGGACAGGGACATGAAAAACTGTTTTTT. This sequence encodes CAWGNGQGHEKLFF.

The chain joins TRBV19 to TRBJ2-7, with 9 nucleotides matching TRBD1. J lost 3 bases, V lost 8 bases, and 8 bases had no gene match. CDR1 is LNHDA, CDR2 SQIVND, per germline (reference sequence). CDR3 length: 14 amino acids. CDR3 amino acids: CASQATGGIYEQYF. CDR3 nucleotide sequence: TGTGCCAGTCAAGCAACAGGGGGCATCTACGAGCAGTACTTC.